This TCR beta chain was sequenced in a study of T cell changes during pregnancy in multiple sclerosis. The repertoire was sequenced with immunoSEQ multiplex PCR; TCRdb's copy has only in-frame clones and lacks some. The sample includes 83,000 or so clones, 94% seen only once; the top ten take about 1.7%. Source: peripheral blood, taken after pregnancy. This receptor was taken from a female donor in good health, enrolled as a control in a pregnancy study.

Written as DNA, the CDR3 is TGTGCCAGCAAAGTCGGCAGGGGTAATTCACCCCTCCACTTT. This gives the protein CASKVGRGNSPLHF. The chain links TRBV27 to TRBJ1-6; a possible D gene is TRBD1 (6 bases). CDR3 length equals 14 residues. The V gene's germline CDR1 is MNHEY and CDR2 SMNVEV (reference sequence). Trimming left V 7 bases short and J 6 bases short, with 13 bases between.